This T cell receptor (beta chain) comes out of a study of CD4 and CD8 cells across lung adenocarcinoma regions. There are 15 residues in the CDR3. Germline V lookup: CDR1 MNHNS, CDR2 SASEGT. Between the trimmed V and J ends, which lost 7 bases and 0 bases, there was a span of 13 bases. MiXCR, applied by TCRdb to the PCR reads, yields one record per CDR3 protein. The profile shows tens of thousands of distinct CDR3 sequences, about 50% of them singletons. This rearrangement joins TRBV6-1 to TRBJ2-1; unclear D gene. Sequencing was done on a sample of CD8+ T cells from the center of a lung tumor. The origin of this receptor is a female donor with lung adenocarcinoma. The CD4 and CD8 labels of this study may be unreliable. In DNA, the CDR3 is TGTGCCAGCAAAAACTACCCACTCTCCTACAATGAGCAGTTCTTC. Protein product: CASKNYPLSYNEQFF.